This is a list of T cell receptor beta chains from one sample in a study of neurological immune-mediated disorders. TCRdb ran MiXCR on the 5' RACE reads and lists one entry per CDR3 protein. This sample has roughly 60,000 distinct CDR3 sequences, with roughly 10% found just once. Source material: PBMCs. The origin of the receptors is a man aged 30-40 years in good health. The CDR3 runs from the conserved cysteine through the conserved F or W. Fields, in order: D gene, V gene, clone size, J gene, CDR3 DNA, CDR3 protein. D genes are given only for firm matches. Only part of the rows carry a size: once, few, many, or a class if the clone is expanded.

D gene: TRBD1
V gene: TRBV7-2
clone size: large
J gene: TRBJ1-1
CDR3 DNA: TGTGCCAGCAGCTATGACAGGGGCGGCACTGAAGCTTTCTTT
CDR3 protein: CASSYDRGGTEAFF

D gene: TRBD2
V gene: TRBV28
clone size: many
J gene: TRBJ2-1
CDR3 DNA: TGTGCCAGCAGTTTATGGGCGGGAGGGCCTTTAAATGAGCAGTTCTTC
CDR3 protein: CASSLWAGGPLNEQFF

D gene: NA
V gene: TRBV20-1
clone size: NA
J gene: TRBJ2-1
CDR3 DNA: TGCAGTGCTAGGGCAGAGAACTACAATGAGCAGTTCTTC
CDR3 protein: CSARAENYNEQFF

D gene: NA
V gene: TRBV10-3
clone size: many
J gene: TRBJ1-6
CDR3 DNA: TGTGCCATCGGGACGGCTAATAATTCACCCCTCCACTTT
CDR3 protein: CAIGTANNSPLHF

D gene: NA
V gene: TRBV5-1
clone size: many
J gene: TRBJ1-1
CDR3 DNA: TGCGCCAGCAGCCACGGGAGTCGAGGAGCTTTCTTT
CDR3 protein: CASSHGSRGAFF

D gene: NA
V gene: TRBV28
clone size: many
J gene: TRBJ2-7
CDR3 DNA: TGTGCCAGCACCTCCTTGGGCTCCTACGAGCAGTACTTC
CDR3 protein: CASTSLGSYEQYF

D gene: TRBD1
V gene: TRBV4-2
clone size: many
J gene: TRBJ2-7
CDR3 DNA: TGTGCCAGCAGCCAAGATACCACACAGGGGGCTTTCGACGAGCAGTACTTC
CDR3 protein: CASSQDTTQGAFDEQYF

D gene: TRBD1
V gene: TRBV10-3
clone size: many
J gene: TRBJ1-6
CDR3 DNA: TGTGCCATCAGTGGACAGGGGGCGGCTTCACCCCTCCACTTT
CDR3 protein: CAISGQGAASPLHF

D gene: TRBD1
V gene: TRBV29-1
clone size: many
J gene: TRBJ2-2
CDR3 DNA: TGCAGCGTTGTTCGGACAGGGGGCAGCGCCGACACCGGGGAGCTGTTTTTT
CDR3 protein: CSVVRTGGSADTGELFF

D gene: NA
V gene: TRBV7-8
clone size: NA
J gene: TRBJ1-1
CDR3 DNA: TGTGCCAGCAGCTTACCTGGGACACCTAACACTGAAGCTTTCTTT
CDR3 protein: CASSLPGTPNTEAFF

D gene: NA
V gene: TRBV20-1
clone size: many
J gene: TRBJ1-5
CDR3 DNA: TGCAGTGCTAGTGGACAGCCCCAGCATTTT
CDR3 protein: CSASGQPQHF

D gene: NA
V gene: TRBV6-2/TRBV6-3
clone size: many
J gene: TRBJ2-7
CDR3 DNA: TGTGCCAGCAGTTTCCCAAGGCCCTACGAGCAGTACTTC
CDR3 protein: CASSFPRPYEQYF

D gene: NA
V gene: TRBV29-1
clone size: many
J gene: TRBJ2-5
CDR3 DNA: TGCAGCGTTGATTTGGGGGGAAGAGAGACCCAGTACTTC
CDR3 protein: CSVDLGGRETQYF

D gene: TRBD1
V gene: TRBV28
clone size: many
J gene: TRBJ2-5
CDR3 DNA: TGTGCCAGCAGCTTGCAGGGGGTAGGGGAGACCCAGTACTTC
CDR3 protein: CASSLQGVGETQYF

D gene: TRBD2
V gene: TRBV12-3/TRBV12-4
clone size: many
J gene: TRBJ2-7
CDR3 DNA: TGTGCCAGCAGCTCTAGCGGGGGAACCTACGAGCAGTACTTC
CDR3 protein: CASSSSGGTYEQYF

D gene: NA
V gene: TRBV9
clone size: many
J gene: TRBJ2-3
CDR3 DNA: TGTGCCAGCAGCGCCCGTACAGGGATGGTGGGAACAGATACGCAGTATTTT
CDR3 protein: CASSARTGMVGTDTQYF

D gene: TRBD1
V gene: TRBV27
clone size: many
J gene: TRBJ2-5
CDR3 DNA: TGTGCCAGCAGTAGGGGACAGGTGTGGGAGACCCAGTACTTC
CDR3 protein: CASSRGQVWETQYF

D gene: NA
V gene: TRBV5-1
clone size: NA
J gene: TRBJ1-5
CDR3 DNA: TGCGCCAGCAGCGTAGGGTGCGGGGGGGATTCGCAGCCCCAGCATTTT
CDR3 protein: CASSVGCGGDSQPQHF

D gene: NA
V gene: TRBV11-2
clone size: many
J gene: TRBJ1-1
CDR3 DNA: TGTGCCAGCAGCTTTGGTCGAGACACTGAAGCTTTCTTT
CDR3 protein: CASSFGRDTEAFF

D gene: NA
V gene: TRBV2
clone size: NA
J gene: TRBJ2-7
CDR3 DNA: TGTGCCAGCAGAAGGGGTCTTGAGCAGTACTTC
CDR3 protein: CASRRGLEQYF

D gene: NA
V gene: TRBV7-9
clone size: many
J gene: TRBJ1-6
CDR3 DNA: TGTGCCAGCAACCGGGACGGCAATTCACCCCTCCACTTT
CDR3 protein: CASNRDGNSPLHF

D gene: NA
V gene: TRBV27
clone size: many
J gene: TRBJ2-3
CDR3 DNA: TGTGCCAGCAGCCCCGGGGGGCGGAATACGCAGTATTTT
CDR3 protein: CASSPGGRNTQYF

D gene: NA
V gene: TRBV11-1
clone size: many
J gene: TRBJ2-7
CDR3 DNA: TGTGCCAGCAGCTTAGTACCTACCTACGAGCAGTACTTC
CDR3 protein: CASSLVPTYEQYF

D gene: NA
V gene: TRBV10-2
clone size: many
J gene: TRBJ1-5
CDR3 DNA: TGCGCCAGCAGTGGACAAGCCCAGGGTCAGCCCCAGCATTTT
CDR3 protein: CASSGQAQGQPQHF

D gene: TRBD2
V gene: TRBV5-1
clone size: many
J gene: TRBJ2-3
CDR3 DNA: TGCGCCAGCAGCTGGATTGGGACTAATAGGGGATCTACGCAGTATTTT
CDR3 protein: CASSWIGTNRGSTQYF

D gene: TRBD1
V gene: TRBV19
clone size: NA
J gene: TRBJ1-3
CDR3 DNA: TGTGCCAGTACCTCTACAGGGGGCCGTGGAAACACCATATATTTT
CDR3 protein: CASTSTGGRGNTIYF

D gene: NA
V gene: TRBV6-1
clone size: NA
J gene: TRBJ1-2
CDR3 DNA: TGTGCCAGCAGTGGTAACAGTGACTATGGCTACACCTTC
CDR3 protein: CASSGNSDYGYTF

D gene: NA
V gene: TRBV18
clone size: many
J gene: TRBJ1-2
CDR3 DNA: TGTGCCAGCTCGCCGTCGCGCGCGTATGGCTACACCTTC
CDR3 protein: CASSPSRAYGYTF

D gene: NA
V gene: TRBV5-1
clone size: few
J gene: TRBJ2-5
CDR3 DNA: TGCGCCAGCAGCTTCATGGGGGAGACCCAGTACTTC
CDR3 protein: CASSFMGETQYF

D gene: NA
V gene: TRBV5-1
clone size: many
J gene: TRBJ2-1
CDR3 DNA: TGCGCCAGCAGCGTTTTAAGCGGACCCTACAATGAGCAGTTCTTC
CDR3 protein: CASSVLSGPYNEQFF

D gene: NA
V gene: TRBV5-1
clone size: NA
J gene: TRBJ2-2
CDR3 DNA: TGCGCCAGCAACCCGAGTCTAGTAGCGGAGAACACCGGGGAGCTGTTTTTT
CDR3 protein: CASNPSLVAENTGELFF

D gene: NA
V gene: TRBV28
clone size: NA
J gene: TRBJ2-3
CDR3 DNA: TGTGCCAGCACCCAAGGGGCAGATACGCAGTATTTT
CDR3 protein: CASTQGADTQYF

D gene: TRBD2
V gene: TRBV7-3
clone size: many
J gene: TRBJ2-5
CDR3 DNA: TGTGCCAGCAGCTTAGGTGCGGGAGTACTCGAGACCCAGTACTTC
CDR3 protein: CASSLGAGVLETQYF

D gene: NA
V gene: TRBV7-8
clone size: few
J gene: TRBJ1-1
CDR3 DNA: TGTGCCAGCAGCTTATGGGGAAAAGGGAACACTGAAGCTTTCTTT
CDR3 protein: CASSLWGKGNTEAFF

D gene: NA
V gene: TRBV7-2
clone size: many
J gene: TRBJ1-2
CDR3 DNA: TGTGCCAGCAGCTTAGTATACCCGGACAACTATGGCTACACCTTC
CDR3 protein: CASSLVYPDNYGYTF

D gene: TRBD1
V gene: TRBV20-1
clone size: many
J gene: TRBJ2-1
CDR3 DNA: TGCAGTGCTAGAGCTCAGGGGGACTCCTACAATGAGCAGTTCTTC
CDR3 protein: CSARAQGDSYNEQFF

D gene: TRBD2
V gene: TRBV29-1
clone size: many
J gene: TRBJ2-3
CDR3 DNA: TGCAGCGCAAGTAGCGGGACCACAGATACGCAGTATTTT
CDR3 protein: CSASSGTTDTQYF

D gene: NA
V gene: TRBV20-1
clone size: many
J gene: TRBJ1-1
CDR3 DNA: TGCAGTGCTCCCTCGGCAGGGGTTTTCACTGAAGCTTTCTTT
CDR3 protein: CSAPSAGVFTEAFF

D gene: NA
V gene: TRBV7-8
clone size: many
J gene: TRBJ1-1
CDR3 DNA: TGTGCCAGCAGCCCCCTCATCGGGGGAGCTTTCTTT
CDR3 protein: CASSPLIGGAFF

D gene: NA
V gene: TRBV5-1
clone size: many
J gene: TRBJ2-2
CDR3 DNA: TGCGCCACCAGACAGGAGGCGAACACCGGGGAGCTGTTTTTT
CDR3 protein: CATRQEANTGELFF

D gene: NA
V gene: TRBV20-1
clone size: many
J gene: TRBJ2-5
CDR3 DNA: TGCAGTGTCGTAGCACAAGAGACCCAGTACTTC
CDR3 protein: CSVVAQETQYF

D gene: TRBD1
V gene: TRBV29-1
clone size: many
J gene: TRBJ2-1
CDR3 DNA: TGCAGCGTTGAAAGTCCAGGGGGCGCACCAAATGAGCAGTTCTTC
CDR3 protein: CSVESPGGAPNEQFF

D gene: TRBD2
V gene: TRBV5-1
clone size: many
J gene: TRBJ2-7
CDR3 DNA: TGCGCCAGCACCCACCTTAGCGGGAACTACGAGCAGTACTTC
CDR3 protein: CASTHLSGNYEQYF

D gene: TRBD1
V gene: TRBV29-1
clone size: many
J gene: TRBJ2-1
CDR3 DNA: TGCAGCACTCACAGGGGATTTACCTACAATGAGCAGTTCTTC
CDR3 protein: CSTHRGFTYNEQFF

D gene: NA
V gene: TRBV6-2/TRBV6-3
clone size: many
J gene: TRBJ2-1
CDR3 DNA: TGTGCCAGCAGTTCGGAGCTCCTCCAAGACAATGAGCAGTTCTTC
CDR3 protein: CASSSELLQDNEQFF

D gene: NA
V gene: TRBV27
clone size: many
J gene: TRBJ2-1
CDR3 DNA: TGTGCCAGCAGCCCAGGGGGGGGCTCACCCAATGAGCAGTTCTTC
CDR3 protein: CASSPGGGSPNEQFF

D gene: TRBD1
V gene: TRBV5-1
clone size: NA
J gene: TRBJ1-1
CDR3 DNA: TGCGTCAGCAGACTATCTGAACAGGGGGGCACTGAAGCTTTCTTT
CDR3 protein: CVSRLSEQGGTEAFF

D gene: NA
V gene: TRBV12-3/TRBV12-4
clone size: many
J gene: TRBJ2-7
CDR3 DNA: TGTGCCAGCAGCCTGAGGACGACGAACTACTACGAGCAGTACTTC
CDR3 protein: CASSLRTTNYYEQYF

D gene: NA
V gene: TRBV30
clone size: few
J gene: TRBJ2-1
CDR3 DNA: TGTGCCTGGAGCGGAAGCGCCCACAATGAGCAGTTCTTC
CDR3 protein: CAWSGSAHNEQFF

D gene: NA
V gene: TRBV5-6
clone size: many
J gene: TRBJ2-1
CDR3 DNA: TGTGCCAGCAGCTTGGGTCCTCTGGGTGAGCAGTTCTTC
CDR3 protein: CASSLGPLGEQFF

D gene: NA
V gene: TRBV28
clone size: many
J gene: TRBJ2-1
CDR3 DNA: TGTGCCAGCGTCCCGGGAGCAAACAATGAGCAGTTCTTC
CDR3 protein: CASVPGANNEQFF

D gene: TRBD2
V gene: TRBV29-1
clone size: many
J gene: TRBJ2-7
CDR3 DNA: TGCAGCGTCGGCTCCGGGACTAGCGGGGGCGAGCAGTACTTC
CDR3 protein: CSVGSGTSGGEQYF

D gene: NA
V gene: TRBV15
clone size: many
J gene: TRBJ2-1
CDR3 DNA: TGTGCCACCAGCACCCGCCCTGGAGCCTACAATGAGCAGTTCTTC
CDR3 protein: CATSTRPGAYNEQFF

D gene: TRBD1
V gene: TRBV18
clone size: few
J gene: TRBJ1-2
CDR3 DNA: TGTGCCAGCTCACAATCGGGGTTTGACAGGGCCTATGGCTACACCTTC
CDR3 protein: CASSQSGFDRAYGYTF

D gene: NA
V gene: TRBV11-2
clone size: NA
J gene: TRBJ2-7
CDR3 DNA: NA
CDR3 protein: CASTNQTSVYFCASRVDGSYEQYF

D gene: TRBD2
V gene: TRBV3-1
clone size: many
J gene: TRBJ2-3
CDR3 DNA: TGTGCCAGCAGCCCCGACGGCGGGGGTACGCAGTATTTT
CDR3 protein: CASSPDGGGTQYF

D gene: TRBD1
V gene: TRBV20-1
clone size: many
J gene: TRBJ1-1
CDR3 DNA: TGCAGTGCCCCCCAGGGGGCATTGAACACTGAAGCTTTCTTT
CDR3 protein: CSAPQGALNTEAFF

D gene: NA
V gene: TRBV9
clone size: many
J gene: TRBJ1-3
CDR3 DNA: TGTGCCAGCAGCGTTACGGACCTCTCTGGAAACACCATATATTTT
CDR3 protein: CASSVTDLSGNTIYF

D gene: NA
V gene: TRBV10-3
clone size: many
J gene: TRBJ1-2
CDR3 DNA: TGTGCCATCAGTCTTGAGGGGACCTATGGCTACACCTTC
CDR3 protein: CAISLEGTYGYTF